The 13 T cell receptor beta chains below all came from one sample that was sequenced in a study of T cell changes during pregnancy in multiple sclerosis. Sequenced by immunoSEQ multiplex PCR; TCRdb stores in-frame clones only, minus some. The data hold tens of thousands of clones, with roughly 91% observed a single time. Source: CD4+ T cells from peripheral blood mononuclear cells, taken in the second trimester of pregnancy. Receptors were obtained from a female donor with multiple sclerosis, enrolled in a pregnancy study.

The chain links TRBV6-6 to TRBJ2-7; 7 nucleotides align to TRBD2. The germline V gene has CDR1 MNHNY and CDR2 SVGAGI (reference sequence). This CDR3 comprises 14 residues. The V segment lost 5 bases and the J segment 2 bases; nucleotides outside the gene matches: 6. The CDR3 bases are TGTGCCAGCAGTCCACTCGCGGGGGCCTACGAGCAGTACTTC. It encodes CASSPLAGAYEQYF.

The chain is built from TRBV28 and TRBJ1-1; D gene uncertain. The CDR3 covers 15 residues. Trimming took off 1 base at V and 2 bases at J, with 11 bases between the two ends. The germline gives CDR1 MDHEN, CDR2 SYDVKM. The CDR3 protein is CASSLFGQLNTEAFF. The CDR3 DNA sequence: TGTGCCAGCAGTTTATTTGGGCAGCTAAACACTGAAGCTTTCTTT.

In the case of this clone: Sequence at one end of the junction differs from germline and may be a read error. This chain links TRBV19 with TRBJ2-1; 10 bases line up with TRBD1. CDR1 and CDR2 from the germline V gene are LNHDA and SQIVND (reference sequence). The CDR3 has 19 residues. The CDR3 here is CASSPRGQGGAIRYNEQFF. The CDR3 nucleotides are TGTGCCAGTAGTCCCCGAGGACAGGGGGGCGCAATCCGCTACAACGAGCAGTTCTTC.

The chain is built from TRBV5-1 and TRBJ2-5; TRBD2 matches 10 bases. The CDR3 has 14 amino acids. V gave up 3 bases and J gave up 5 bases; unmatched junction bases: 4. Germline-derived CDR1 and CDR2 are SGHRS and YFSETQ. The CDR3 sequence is CASSSGTSVETQYF. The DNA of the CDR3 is TGCGCCAGCAGCTCGGGGACTAGCGTGGAGACCCAGTACTTC.

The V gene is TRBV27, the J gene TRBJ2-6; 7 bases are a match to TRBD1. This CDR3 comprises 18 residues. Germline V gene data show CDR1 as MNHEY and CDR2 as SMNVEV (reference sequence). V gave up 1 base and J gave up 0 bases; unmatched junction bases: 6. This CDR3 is CASSLFQGVGSGANVLTF. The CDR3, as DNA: TGTGCCAGCAGTTTATTCCAGGGGGTGGGCTCTGGGGCCAACGTCCTGACTTTC. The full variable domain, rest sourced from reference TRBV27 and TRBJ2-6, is EAQVTQNPRYLITVTGKKLTVTCSQNMNHEYMSWYRQDPGLGLRQIYYSMNVEVTDKGDVPEGYKVSRKEKRNFPLILESPSPNQTSLYFCASSLFQGVGSGANVLTFGAGSRLTVL.

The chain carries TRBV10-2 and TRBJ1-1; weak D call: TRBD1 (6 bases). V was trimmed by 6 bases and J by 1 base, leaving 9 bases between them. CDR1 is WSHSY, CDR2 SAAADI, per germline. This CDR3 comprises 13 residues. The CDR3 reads CASRPGENTEAFF. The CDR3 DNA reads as TGCGCCAGCAGGCCAGGGGAGAACACTGAAGCTTTCTTT.

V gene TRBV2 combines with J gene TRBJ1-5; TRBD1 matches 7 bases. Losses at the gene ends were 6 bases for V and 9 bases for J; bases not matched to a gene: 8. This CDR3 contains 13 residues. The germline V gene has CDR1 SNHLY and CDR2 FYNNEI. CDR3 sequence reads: CASRAGGFWPQHF. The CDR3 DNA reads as TGTGCCAGCAGGGCAGGGGGTTTTTGGCCCCAGCATTTT.

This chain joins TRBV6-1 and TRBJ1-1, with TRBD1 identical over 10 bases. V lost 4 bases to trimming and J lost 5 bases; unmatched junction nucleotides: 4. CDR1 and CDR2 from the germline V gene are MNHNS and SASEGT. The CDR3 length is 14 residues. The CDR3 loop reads CASSARDRGTEAFF. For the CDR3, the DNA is TGTGCCAGCAGTGCACGGGACAGGGGTACTGAAGCTTTCTTT.

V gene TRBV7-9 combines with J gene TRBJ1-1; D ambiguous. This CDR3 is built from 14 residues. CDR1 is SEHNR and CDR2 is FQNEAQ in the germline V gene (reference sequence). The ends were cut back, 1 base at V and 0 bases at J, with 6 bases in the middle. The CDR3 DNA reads TGTGCCAGCAGCTTAGTCGGGATGAACACTGAAGCTTTCTTT. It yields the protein CASSLVGMNTEAFF.

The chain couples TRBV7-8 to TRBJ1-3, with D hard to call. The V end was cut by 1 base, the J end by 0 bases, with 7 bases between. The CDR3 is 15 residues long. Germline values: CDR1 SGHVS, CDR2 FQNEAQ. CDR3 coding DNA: TGTGCCAGCAGCTTAGAACTCTTCTCTGGAAACACCATATATTTT. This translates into CASSLELFSGNTIYF.

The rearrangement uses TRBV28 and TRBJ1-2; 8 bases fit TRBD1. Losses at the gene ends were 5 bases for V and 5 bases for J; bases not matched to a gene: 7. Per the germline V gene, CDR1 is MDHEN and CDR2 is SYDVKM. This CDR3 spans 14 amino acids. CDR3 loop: CASSLGQGGYGYTF. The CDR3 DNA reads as TGTGCCAGCAGTCTCGGACAGGGCGGGTATGGCTACACCTTC.

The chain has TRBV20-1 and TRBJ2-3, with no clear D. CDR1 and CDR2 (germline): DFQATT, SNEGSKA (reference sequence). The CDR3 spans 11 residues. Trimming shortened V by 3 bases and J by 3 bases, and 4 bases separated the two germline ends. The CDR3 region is CSASATDTQYF. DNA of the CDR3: TGCAGTGCTAGTGCGACAGATACGCAGTATTTT.

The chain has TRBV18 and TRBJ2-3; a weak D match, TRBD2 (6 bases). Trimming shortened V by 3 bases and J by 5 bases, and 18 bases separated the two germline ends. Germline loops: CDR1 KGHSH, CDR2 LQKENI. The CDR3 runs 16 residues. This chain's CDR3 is CASSPRMRGEKDTQYF. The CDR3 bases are TGTGCCAGCTCACCGCGTATGCGCGGGGAGAAAGATACGCAGTATTTT.